What follows are 29 T cell receptor beta chains derived from one specimen sequenced in a study of beta chain features in type 1 diabetes. General study points: In every one of the four CD4+ subsets, TCRB CDR3s were moderately but significantly shorter in Type 1 diabetes patients.

These receptors lack a known antigen. The study reverse transcribed the entire isolated RNA, so it sequenced expressed TCRB transcripts. Assay used: immunoSEQ multiplex PCR; TCRdb lists only in-frame clones, some missing. This repertoire shows about 340,000 clones, approximately 13% found once; its top ten account for approximately 0.016%. The sample comprised naive CD4+ T cells from blood. The source of these receptors is a woman between 18 and 30 years old with type 1 diabetes.

This sequence joins TRBV2 and TRBJ1-5; D unresolved. CDR1 and CDR2 (germline): SNHLY, FYNNEI. V lost 3 bases to trimming and J lost 0 bases, with 6 bases between them. The CDR3 length is 14 residues. The DNA of the CDR3 is TGTGCCAGCAGTGACAGACTTAGCAATCAGCCCCAGCATTTT. Amino acid sequence: CASSDRLSNQPQHF.

This clone was seen more than once but under ten times. The chain carries TRBV5-7 and TRBJ2-3; D possibly corresponds to TRBD2 (7 bases). TRBV5-7 is treated as an ORF (open reading frame) with a function not yet certain. This CDR3 region has 16 residues. Trimming removed 4 bases at V and 3 bases at J, with 18 bases between. The CDR3 coding sequence is TGTGCCAGCAGCGGGGGGGCAAAGACGGGTACAGATACGCAGTATTTT. This codes for CASSGGAKTGTDTQYF.

The chain links TRBV14 to TRBJ2-1; D is perhaps TRBD2 (7 bases). Trimming took 7 bases from V and 3 from J, leaving 13 bases between them. The germline V gene has CDR1 SGHDN and CDR2 FVKESK. The CDR3 runs 14 residues. DNA of the CDR3: TGTGCCAGCAACGGGGGGCTTTTCTACAATGAGCAGTTCTTC. This encodes CASNGGLFYNEQFF.

The genes are TRBV28 and TRBJ2-7, with a weak D call TRBD2 (5 bases). Germline values: CDR1 MDHEN, CDR2 SYDVKM. The CDR3 is made up of 15 amino acids. Between the trimmed V and J ends, which lost 6 bases and 1 base, there was a span of 16 bases. The CDR3 nucleotides are TGTGCCAGCAGCTCCCCTCCACCGGGGTCCTACGAGCAGTACGTC. This sequence encodes CASSSPPPGSYEQYV.

J is TRBJ2-7 and V is TRBV28; the D gene is possibly TRBD1 (6 bases). The V end lost 4 bases, the J end lost 3 bases, and 16 bases lay between the germline ends. Germline V gene sequence: CDR1 MDHEN, CDR2 SYDVKM. This CDR3 has 15 residues. CDR3 nucleotides: TGTGCCAGCAGTTCCGCCGGTGCGGACAGCTACGAGCAGTACGTC. This codes for CASSSAGADSYEQYV.

For the CDR3, the DNA is TGTGCCAGCAGCTTACGTGGGACAGGTTCTTTCTCTGGGGCCAACGTCCTGACTTTC. Protein product: CASSLRGTGSFSGANVLTF. This chain uses TRBV7-2 with TRBJ2-6; 8 positions agree with TRBD1. In germline, CDR1 is SGHTA, CDR2 FQGNSA. The CDR3 length is 19 residues. J gave up 0 bases and V 2 bases, and 9 bases lay outside the gene matches. The full variable domain, in which reference TRBV7-2 and TRBJ2-6 provide the parts outside the CDR3, is GAGVSQSPSNKVTEKGKDVELRCDPISGHTALYWYRQSLGQGLEFLIYFQGNSAPDKSGLPSDRFSAERTGGSVSTLTIQRTQQEDSAVYLCASSLRGTGSFSGANVLTFGAGSRLTVL.

In this sample, this clone turned up a few times. The V and J genes are TRBV6-5 and TRBJ2-3; 7 bases are shared with TRBD2. The junction had 3 bases not matched to a gene; V was cut back by 6 bases and J by 0 bases. Germline V gene lookup returns CDR1 MNHEY and CDR2 SVGAGI. CDR3 length: 14 amino acids. The CDR3 sequence is CASRSSGSTDTQYF. The CDR3 region has the DNA TGTGCCAGCAGATCTAGCGGAAGCACAGATACGCAGTATTTT.

This chain uses TRBV4-3 with TRBJ1-1, with D possibly being TRBD1 (5 bases). Germline CDR1 is LGHNA and CDR2 is YSLEER. There are 14 residues in the CDR3. With 1 base removed from V and 10 bases from J, the gap between germline ends came to 16 bases. The CDR3 DNA is TGCGCCAGCAGCCAAGTCCCCACAGGAGAACTAGCTTTCTTT. It is translated as CASSQVPTGELAFF.

The chain links TRBV4-3 to TRBJ2-7; the D gene is possibly TRBD1 (5 bases). The CDR3 loop spans 16 amino acids. The germline CDR1 and CDR2 sequences are LGHNA and YSLEER. V lost 0 bases, J lost 2 bases, and 14 bases lay in between. CDR3 residues: CASSQDRQGSPYEQYF. The CDR3 DNA is TGCGCCAGCAGCCAAGATCGGCAGGGCAGCCCCTACGAGCAGTACTTC.

This clone was observed a few times. This chain joins TRBV20-1 and TRBJ2-3; D not resolved. Germline V gene lookup returns CDR1 DFQATT and CDR2 SNEGSKA (reference sequence). This CDR3 comprises 10 residues. This chain's CDR3 is CGLSTDTQYF. The CDR3 coding sequence is TGCGGCCTGAGCACAGATACGCAGTATTTT.

V usage is TRBV7-2 and J usage is TRBJ2-6; no firm D call. Germline V CDR1 and CDR2: SGHTA, FQGNSA. This CDR3 has 16 residues. Between the trimmed V and J ends, which lost 1 base and 0 bases, there was a span of 7 bases. CDR3 sequence reads: CASSLVLSSGANVLTF. As DNA, the CDR3 is TGTGCCAGCAGCTTAGTTCTGAGCTCTGGGGCCAACGTCCTGACTTTC.

This clone was detected a few times. The chain is built from TRBV7-9 and TRBJ2-2, with 12 bases that match TRBD2. CDR1 and CDR2 from the germline V gene are SEHNR and FQNEAQ (reference sequence). This CDR3 spans 17 amino acids. J was trimmed by 4 bases and V by 5 bases; bases with no gene match: 8. The CDR3 here is CASSPTLAGGSTGELFF. CDR3 sequence (DNA): TGTGCCAGCAGCCCGACACTAGCGGGAGGTAGCACCGGGGAGCTGTTTTTT. Based on the CDR3 plus reference TRBV7-9 and TRBJ2-2, the full variable domain is DTGVSQNPRHKITKRGQNVTFRCDPISEHNRLYWYRQTLGQGPEFLTYFQNEAQLEKSRLLSDRFSAERPKGSFSTLEIQRTEQGDSAMYLCASSPTLAGGSTGELFFGEGSRLTVL.

This clone came up a few times. The chain recombines TRBV11-2 with TRBJ1-1, with D tentatively TRBD1 (6 bases). Trimming left V 5 bases short and J 10 bases short, with 23 bases between. Germline lookup yields CDR1 SGHAT and CDR2 FQNNGV. This CDR3 has 15 residues. The CDR3 loop reads CASSQRIQGNGGAFF. The CDR3 coding sequence is TGTGCCAGCAGCCAACGTATCCAGGGGAATGGAGGAGCTTTCTTT.

The chain combines TRBV14 with TRBJ2-2, with D possibly TRBD1 on 5 matching bases. V was cut by 1 base and J by 3 bases, with 12 bases left in between. Germline V gene data show CDR1 as SGHDN and CDR2 as FVKESK. CDR3 length: 16 amino acids. The CDR3 protein is CASSQVQGWYTGELFF. CDR3 bases: TGTGCCAGCAGCCAAGTTCAGGGATGGTACACCGGGGAGCTGTTTTTT.

This clone was recorded a few times. The V gene is TRBV5-1, the J gene TRBJ1-4, with D hard to call. With 0 bases removed from V and 5 bases from J, the gap between germline ends came to 8 bases. The CDR3 length is 14 residues. Per germline, CDR1 SGHRS and CDR2 YFSETQ. Written as DNA, the CDR3 is TGCGCCAGCAGCTTGGACAGCTTAAATGAAAAACTGTTTTTT. Translated: CASSLDSLNEKLFF.

The chain is built from TRBV5-1 and TRBJ2-5; D might be TRBD2 (6 bases). The CDR3 covers 14 residues. Trimming shortened V by 1 base and J by 3 bases, and 10 bases separated the two germline ends. Germline V CDR1 and CDR2: SGHRS, YFSETQ. This chain's CDR3 is CASSLLPGEETQYF. DNA for the CDR3: TGCGCCAGCAGCTTGTTACCGGGAGAAGAGACCCAGTACTTC.

This clone was seen a few times. V usage is TRBV30 and J usage is TRBJ2-1; possibly TRBD2 for D (5 bases). This CDR3 has 15 residues. V dropped 5 bases and J dropped 4 bases, with 18 bases sitting between them. Germline CDR1 GTSNPN, CDR2 SVGIG (reference sequence). CDR3 DNA sequence: TGTGCCTGGTCGGGGTGGAACGAAGTATACAATGAGCAGTTCTTC. As protein: CAWSGWNEVYNEQFF.

In this sample, this clone turned up many times. The chain links TRBV11-2 to TRBJ2-1, with D unresolved. V shed 1 base and J shed 7 bases, with 2 bases lying between them. Looked up from germline, CDR1 is SGHAT and CDR2 is FQNNGV. The CDR3 covers 11 residues. CDR3 nucleotides: TGTGCCAGCAGCTTAGCTAATGAGCAGTTCTTC. The encoded protein is CASSLANEQFF.

This clone has only a few counts. This rearrangement joins TRBV6-5 to TRBJ2-3; tentative D call: TRBD1 (6 bases). From germline, CDR1 is MNHEY and CDR2 SVGAGI. The CDR3 is 12 amino acids. V lost 4 bases, J lost 5 bases, and 7 bases lay in between. CDR3 sequence reads: CASSLTGDTQYF. The CDR3 coding sequence is TGTGCCAGCAGTTTGACAGGAGATACGCAGTATTTT.

In this sample, this clone turned up a few times. The V call is TRBV25-1, the J call TRBJ1-2; the D gene is possibly TRBD1 (5 bases). There are 15 residues in the CDR3. V was shortened by 3 bases and J by 4 bases, with 15 bases between the two germline ends. Per germline, CDR1 MGHDK and CDR2 SYGVNS. CDR3 DNA sequence: TGTGCCAGCAGTGATCAGGGCCACGGCCTCTATGGCTACACCTTC. It yields the protein CASSDQGHGLYGYTF.

The gene calls are TRBV14 and TRBJ1-2; D remains ambiguous. From germline, CDR1 is SGHDN and CDR2 FVKESK. V was pared by 4 bases and J by 2 bases, with 11 bases between. This CDR3 spans 14 amino acids. The CDR3 is CASSPTLPNYGYTF. CDR3 DNA sequence: TGTGCCAGCAGCCCTACGCTACCCAACTATGGCTACACCTTC.

The rearrangement uses TRBV19 and TRBJ2-7; D is possibly TRBD1 (6 bases). Germline lookup yields CDR1 LNHDA and CDR2 SQIVND (reference sequence). Trimming shortened V by 3 bases and J by 3 bases, and 12 bases separated the two germline ends. This CDR3 is 14 amino acids long. The CDR3 DNA is TGTGCCAGTAGTATTTCGTCACAGGGCTACGAGCAGTACTTC. Encoded protein: CASSISSQGYEQYF.

This clone was recorded a few times. This chain joins TRBV7-2 and TRBJ2-5; D may be TRBD2 (5 bases). The ends were cut back, 3 bases at V and 5 bases at J, with 10 bases in the middle. The germline gives CDR1 SGHTA, CDR2 FQGNSA. CDR3 length: 13 residues. The CDR3 is CASSFRGLETQYF. The CDR3 DNA follows: TGTGCCAGCAGCTTTCGAGGGTTGGAGACCCAGTACTTC.

This clone turned up a few times. The chain has TRBV5-1 and TRBJ2-1, with D perhaps TRBD2 (7 bases). Germline lookup yields CDR1 SGHRS and CDR2 YFSETQ. The CDR3 extends over 15 amino acids. Trimming removed 0 bases at V and 7 bases at J, with 14 bases between. CDR3 nucleotide sequence: TGCGCCAGCAGCTTGGTGGGGGGGGCGCAGAATGAGCAGTTCTTC. This sequence encodes CASSLVGGAQNEQFF.

This sequence joins TRBV7-2 and TRBJ1-1, with D hard to call. V gave up 3 bases and J gave up 5 bases, with 4 bases separating them. The CDR3 spans 11 residues. Germline CDR1 and CDR2: SGHTA and FQGNSA. The CDR3 DNA follows: TGTGCCAGCAGCTTCCAGACTGAAGCTTTCTTT. Translating it yields CASSFQTEAFF.

In this sample, this clone turned up a few times. The chain joins TRBV10-3 to TRBJ2-3, with 7 bases identical to TRBD2. The ends lost 6 bases at V and 14 bases at J; junction bases unmatched: 17. The CDR3 runs to 14 residues. From germline, CDR1 is ENHRY and CDR2 SYGVKD. CDR3 amino acids: CAISTQRAGYPPYF. In DNA form, the CDR3 reads TGTGCCATCAGCACCCAGCGAGCGGGATACCCCCCGTATTTT.

This clone has only a few counts. This CDR3 is also generated by other DNA sequences in the sample. The chain uses TRBV15 and TRBJ2-5; possibly TRBD2 for D (5 bases). Trimming shortened V by 0 bases and J by 7 bases, and 9 bases separated the two germline ends. The CDR3 loop spans 13 amino acids. The germline CDR1 and CDR2 sequences are LNHNV and YYDKDF (reference sequence). The CDR3 nucleotides are TGTGCCACCAGCAGAGACGGACGGGGGACCCAGTACTTC. It translates to CATSRDGRGTQYF.

The chain couples TRBV15 to TRBJ2-3; D is perhaps TRBD1 (5 bases). This CDR3 spans 14 amino acids. V was pared by 1 base and J by 6 bases, with 11 bases between. Germline CDR1 reads LNHNV; CDR2 reads YYDKDF (reference sequence). In DNA form, the CDR3 reads TGTGCCACCAGCAGAGGTGGGGCTGTGGATACGCAGTATTTT. It is translated as CATSRGGAVDTQYF.

This clone came up a few times. The V call is TRBV30, the J call TRBJ1-1; possible D gene TRBD1, 6 bases. This CDR3 is built from 14 residues. Germline V gives CDR1 GTSNPN, CDR2 SVGIG (reference sequence). The ends were cut back, 3 bases at V and 7 bases at J, with 18 bases in the middle. The CDR3 here is CAWSKTGRRGEAFF. As DNA, the CDR3 is TGTGCCTGGAGCAAGACAGGTCGGAGAGGTGAAGCTTTCTTT.